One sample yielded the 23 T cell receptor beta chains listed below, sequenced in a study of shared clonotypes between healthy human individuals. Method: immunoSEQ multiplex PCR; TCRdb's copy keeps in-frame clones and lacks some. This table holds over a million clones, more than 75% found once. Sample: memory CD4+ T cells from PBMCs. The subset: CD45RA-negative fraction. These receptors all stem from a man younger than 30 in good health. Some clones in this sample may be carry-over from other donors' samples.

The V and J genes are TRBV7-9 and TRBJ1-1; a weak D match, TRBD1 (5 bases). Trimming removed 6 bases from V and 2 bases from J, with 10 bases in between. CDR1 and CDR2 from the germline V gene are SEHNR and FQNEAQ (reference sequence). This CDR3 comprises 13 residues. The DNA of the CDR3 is TGTGCCAGCAGTTACGACAGCAACACTGAAGCTTTCTTT. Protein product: CASSYDSNTEAFF.

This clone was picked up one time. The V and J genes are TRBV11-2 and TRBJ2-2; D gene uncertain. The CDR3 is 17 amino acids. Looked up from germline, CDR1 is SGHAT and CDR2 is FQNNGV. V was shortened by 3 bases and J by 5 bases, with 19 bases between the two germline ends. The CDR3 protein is CASSFWLRQKITGELFF. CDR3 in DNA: TGTGCCAGCAGCTTCTGGCTCAGGCAGAAGATAACCGGGGAGCTGTTTTTT.

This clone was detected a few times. In nucleotides, the CDR3 is TGCGCCAGCAGCGTGCCGGGCGGGTTAACAGATACGCAGTATTTT. Encoded protein: CASSVPGGLTDTQYF. This chain uses TRBV4-1 with TRBJ2-3, with D maybe TRBD2 (5 bases). V lost 5 bases to trimming and J lost 3 bases, with 15 bases between them. Per the germline V gene, CDR1 is MGHRA and CDR2 is YSYEKL. CDR3 length: 15 residues.

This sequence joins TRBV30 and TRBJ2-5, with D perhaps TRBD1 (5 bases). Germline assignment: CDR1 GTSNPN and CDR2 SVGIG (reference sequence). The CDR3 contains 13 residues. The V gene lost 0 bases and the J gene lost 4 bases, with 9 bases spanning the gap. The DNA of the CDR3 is TGTGCCTGGAGTGTACGAACAGGAGAGACCCAGTACTTC. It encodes CAWSVRTGETQYF.

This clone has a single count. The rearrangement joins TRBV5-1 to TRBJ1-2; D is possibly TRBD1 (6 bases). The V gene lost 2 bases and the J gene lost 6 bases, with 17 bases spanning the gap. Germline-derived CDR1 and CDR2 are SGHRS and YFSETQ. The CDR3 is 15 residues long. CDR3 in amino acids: CASSFPAGGLDGYTF. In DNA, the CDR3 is TGCGCCAGCAGCTTCCCGGCGGGGGGGCTTGATGGCTACACCTTC.

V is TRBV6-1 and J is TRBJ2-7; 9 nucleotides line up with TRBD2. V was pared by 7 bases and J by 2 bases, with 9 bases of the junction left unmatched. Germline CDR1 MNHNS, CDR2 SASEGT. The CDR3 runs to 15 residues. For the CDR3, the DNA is TGTGCCAGCAAAATTGAGACTAGCGGAACCTACGAGCAGTACTTC. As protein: CASKIETSGTYEQYF.

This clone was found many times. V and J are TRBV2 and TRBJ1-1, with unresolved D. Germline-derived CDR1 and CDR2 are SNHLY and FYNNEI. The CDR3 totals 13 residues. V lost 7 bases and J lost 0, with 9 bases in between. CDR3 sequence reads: CASKGMMNTEAFF. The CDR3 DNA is TGTGCCAGCAAAGGGATGATGAACACTGAAGCTTTCTTT.

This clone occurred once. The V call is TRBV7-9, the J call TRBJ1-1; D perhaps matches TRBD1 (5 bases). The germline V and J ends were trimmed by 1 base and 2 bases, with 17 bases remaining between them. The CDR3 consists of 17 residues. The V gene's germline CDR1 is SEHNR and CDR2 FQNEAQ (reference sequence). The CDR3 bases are TGTGCCAGCAGCTTAGGAGGGTGGCAGGGAAAAAACACTGAAGCTTTCTTT. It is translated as CASSLGGWQGKNTEAFF.

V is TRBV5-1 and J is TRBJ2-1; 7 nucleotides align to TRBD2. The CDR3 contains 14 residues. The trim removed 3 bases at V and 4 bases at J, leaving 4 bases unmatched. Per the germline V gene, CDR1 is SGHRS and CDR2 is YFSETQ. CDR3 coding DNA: TGCGCCAGCAGCTCGGCTAGCGGTTACAATGAGCAGTTCTTC. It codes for CASSSASGYNEQFF.

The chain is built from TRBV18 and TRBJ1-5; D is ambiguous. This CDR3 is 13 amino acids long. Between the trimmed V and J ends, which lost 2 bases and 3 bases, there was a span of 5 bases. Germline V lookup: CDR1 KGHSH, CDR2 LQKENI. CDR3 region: CASSPTINQPQHF. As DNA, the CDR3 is TGTGCCAGCTCACCAACAATCAATCAGCCCCAGCATTTT.

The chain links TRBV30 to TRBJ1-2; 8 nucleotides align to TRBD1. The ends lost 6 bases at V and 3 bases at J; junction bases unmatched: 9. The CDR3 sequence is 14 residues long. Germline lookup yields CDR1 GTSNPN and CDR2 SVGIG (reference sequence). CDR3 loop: CACPWTGTYYGYTF. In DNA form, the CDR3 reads TGTGCCTGCCCGTGGACAGGGACTTACTATGGCTACACCTTC.

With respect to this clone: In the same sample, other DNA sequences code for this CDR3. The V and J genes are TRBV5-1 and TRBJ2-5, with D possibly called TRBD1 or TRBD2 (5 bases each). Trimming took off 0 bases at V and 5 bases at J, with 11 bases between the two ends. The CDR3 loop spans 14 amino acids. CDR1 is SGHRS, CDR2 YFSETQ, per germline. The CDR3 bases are TGCGCCAGCAGCTTGGTCCAGGGCGGGGAGACCCAGTACTTC. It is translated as CASSLVQGGETQYF.

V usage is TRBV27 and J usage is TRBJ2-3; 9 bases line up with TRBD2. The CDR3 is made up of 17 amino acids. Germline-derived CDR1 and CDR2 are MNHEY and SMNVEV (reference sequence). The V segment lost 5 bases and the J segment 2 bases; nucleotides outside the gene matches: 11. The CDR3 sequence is CASSPRGRLAATDTQYF. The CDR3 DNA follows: TGTGCCAGCAGTCCCCGGGGCCGACTAGCGGCCACAGATACGCAGTATTTT.

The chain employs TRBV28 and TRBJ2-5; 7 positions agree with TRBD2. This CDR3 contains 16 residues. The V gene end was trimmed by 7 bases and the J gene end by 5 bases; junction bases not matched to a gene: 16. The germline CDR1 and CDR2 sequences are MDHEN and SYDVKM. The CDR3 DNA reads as TGTGCCAGCACCCAAATGGGAGGGCGAGGACCCGAGACCCAGTACTTC. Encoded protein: CASTQMGGRGPETQYF. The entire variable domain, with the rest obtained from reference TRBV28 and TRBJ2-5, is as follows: DVKVTQSSRYLVKRTGEKVFLECVQDMDHENMFWYRQDPGLGLRLIYFSYDVKMKEKGDIPEGYSVSREKKERFSLILESASTNQTSMYLCASTQMGGRGPETQYFGPGTRLLVL.

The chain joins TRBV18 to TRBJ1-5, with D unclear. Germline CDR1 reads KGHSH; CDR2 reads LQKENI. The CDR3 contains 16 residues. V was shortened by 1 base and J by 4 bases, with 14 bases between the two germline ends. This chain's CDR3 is CASSPLNLLGNQPQHF. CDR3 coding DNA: TGTGCCAGCTCACCACTAAACCTACTAGGAAATCAGCCCCAGCATTTT.

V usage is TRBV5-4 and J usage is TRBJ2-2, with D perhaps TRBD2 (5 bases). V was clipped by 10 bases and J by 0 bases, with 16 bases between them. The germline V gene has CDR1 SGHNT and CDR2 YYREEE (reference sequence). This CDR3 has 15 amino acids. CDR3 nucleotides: TGTGCCGGCTATCGGGCGGGCTCGAACACCGGGGAGCTGTTTTTT. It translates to CAGYRAGSNTGELFF.

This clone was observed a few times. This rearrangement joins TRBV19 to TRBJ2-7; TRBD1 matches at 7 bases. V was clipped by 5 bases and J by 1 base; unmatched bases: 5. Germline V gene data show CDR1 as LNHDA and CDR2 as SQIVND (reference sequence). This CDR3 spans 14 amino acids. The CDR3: CASSRQGTSYEQYF. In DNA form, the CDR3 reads TGTGCCAGTAGTCGACAGGGTACATCCTACGAGCAGTACTTC.

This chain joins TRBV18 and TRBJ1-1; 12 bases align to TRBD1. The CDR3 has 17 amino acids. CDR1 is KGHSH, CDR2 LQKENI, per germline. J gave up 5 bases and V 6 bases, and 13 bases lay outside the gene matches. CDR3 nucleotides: TGTGCCAGCTCCCCCCAAGGGACAGGGGGCGCGGGTACTGAAGCTTTCTTT. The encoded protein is CASSPQGTGGAGTEAFF.

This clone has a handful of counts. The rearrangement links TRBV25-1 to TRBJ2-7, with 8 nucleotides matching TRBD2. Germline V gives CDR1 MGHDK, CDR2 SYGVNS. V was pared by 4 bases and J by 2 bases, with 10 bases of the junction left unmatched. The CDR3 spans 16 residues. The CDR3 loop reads CASSAGGAVDTYEQYF. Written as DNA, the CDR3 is TGTGCCAGCAGTGCGGGGGGGGCAGTGGATACCTACGAGCAGTACTTC.

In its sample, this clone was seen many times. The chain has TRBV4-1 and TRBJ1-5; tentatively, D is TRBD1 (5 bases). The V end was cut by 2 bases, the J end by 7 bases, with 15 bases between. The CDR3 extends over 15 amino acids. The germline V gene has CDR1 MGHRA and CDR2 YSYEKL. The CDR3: CASSQNSAGDQPQHF. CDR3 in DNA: TGCGCCAGCAGCCAAAATTCCGCCGGGGACCAGCCCCAGCATTTT.

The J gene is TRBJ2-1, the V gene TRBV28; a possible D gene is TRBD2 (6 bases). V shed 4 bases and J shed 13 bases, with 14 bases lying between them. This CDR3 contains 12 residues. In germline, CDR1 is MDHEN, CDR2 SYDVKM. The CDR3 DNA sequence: TGTGCCAGCAGTTCCCGGACTATCAACCAGTTCTTC. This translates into CASSSRTINQFF.

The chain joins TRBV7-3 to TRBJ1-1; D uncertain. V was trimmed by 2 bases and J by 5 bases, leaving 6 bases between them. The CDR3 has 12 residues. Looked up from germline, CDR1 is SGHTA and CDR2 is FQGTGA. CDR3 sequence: CASSLDWTEAFF. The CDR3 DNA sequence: TGTGCCAGCAGCTTAGATTGGACTGAAGCTTTCTTT.

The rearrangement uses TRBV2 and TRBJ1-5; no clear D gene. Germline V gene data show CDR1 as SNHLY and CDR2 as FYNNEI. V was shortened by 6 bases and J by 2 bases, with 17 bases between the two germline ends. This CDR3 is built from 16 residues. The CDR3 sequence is CASSPRGWVGNQPQHF. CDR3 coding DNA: TGTGCCAGCAGCCCTCGGGGTTGGGTCGGCAATCAGCCCCAGCATTTT.